This entry concerns a single T cell receptor (beta chain). This clonotype appeared many times. This receptor's antigen is unknown. No base qualities exist here, and no much larger clone lies one base off it. These data come from a study of T cell repertoires in cytomegalovirus infection (dated by TCRdb to between 2018 and 2020). Looking at the study overall: Donor HLA type was relevant to the analysis, as public TCR beta signatures indicated carriage of CMV infection together with the matching HLA type.

The study at large found these results: Carriers of CMV infection plus the relevant HLA type were discriminated by the cumulative frequency of public TCR beta family members in the study cohort and in an independent roughly 340-donor cohort. In the ex vivo response, HLA-C-restricted CMV-specific TCR beta clonotypes were dominant, and in two of eight donors the single most frequent clonotype came from this HLA-C-restricted group.

CDR1 and CDR2 (SGHTA, FQGNSA) derive from the germline V gene. The CDR3 has 14 amino acids, counting the end cysteine and phenylalanine. CDR3 DNA is the only sequence kept; it has 42 bases, read in frame from the first base. V is shortened by 5 bases, J by 5 bases, and the region joining them spans 15 bases. These reads were obtained on an Illumina HiSeq 1500. Through fastp at Q25 and MiXCR, TCRdb rebuilt clones from the public reads, retaining in-frame beta chains. Entries that share a CDR3 protein sequence are merged under the most common genes and DNA. The sample table records approximately 240,000 distinct CDR3 sequences; around 12% of these occur just once. The top ten hold 1.5% to 2% of the sample.

The TCR sequence derives from a human donor in good health (CMV status not recorded). Some clones in this sample may be carry-over from other donors' samples. Recombination connected TRBV7-2 to TRBJ1-1; no confident D gene assignment can be made. Sample: PBMCs. Here the CDR3 is given as CASSATRDQTEAFF. The DNA sequence reads TGTGCCAGCAGCGCCACAAGGGATCAGACTGAAGCTTTCTTT. Outside the CDR3, residues come from the reference TRBV7-2 and TRBJ1-1 proteins, so the full variable domain is: GAGVSQSPSNKVTEKGKDVELRCDPISGHTALYWYRQSLGQGLEFLIYFQGNSAPDKSGLPSDRFSAERTGGSVSTLTIQRTQQEDSAVYLCASSATRDQTEAFFGQGTRLTVV.